Listed here are 10 T cell receptor beta chains from one sample, sequenced in a study of regulatory T cells in long-lasting Graves disease. Relying on iRepertoire HTBI primers and Arm-PCR of CDR3 regions, the team built TCR beta libraries. TCRdb reprocessed the multiplex PCR reads via MiXCR and lists one record per CDR3 protein. The sample lists around 460,000 distinct CDR3 sequences, 22% occurring once. Time point here: persistent/refractory GD, antithyroid drugs over 5 years with positive TRAb. Construction of the TCR library relied on RNA isolated from PBMCs. This specimen consisted of peripheral blood mononuclear cells (PBMCs), obtained when the disease was refractory, from a patient treated with antithyroid drugs. The receptors stem from a female donor with Graves disease.

This clonotype was detected many times. This chain links TRBV29-1 with TRBJ2-5; 8 bases fit TRBD1. The CDR3 runs 13 residues. The germline gives CDR1 SQVTM, CDR2 ANQGSEA. V shed 3 bases, J shed 5 bases, and the junction held 5 bases outside the gene matches. CDR3 in amino acids: CSVDQGAGETQYF. CDR3 coding DNA: TGCAGCGTTGATCAGGGGGCCGGGGAGACCCAGTACTTC. The variable domain in full, with the rest retrieved from reference TRBV29-1 and TRBJ2-5, is SAVISQKPSRDICQRGTSLTIQCQVDSQVTMMFWYRQQPGQSLTLIATANQGSEATYESGFVIDKFPISRPNLTFSTLTVSNMSPEDSSIYLCSVDQGAGETQYFGPGTRLLVL.

This clonotype was recorded at least ten times. The chain carries TRBV6-1 and TRBJ2-6; TRBD1 agrees at 7 bases. V shed 6 bases, J shed 0 bases, and the junction held 5 bases outside the gene matches. Germline V lookup: CDR1 MNHNS, CDR2 SASEGT. The CDR3 runs 16 residues. CDR3 sequence reads: CASRKTGISGANVLTF. For the CDR3, the DNA is TGTGCCAGCAGGAAGACAGGGATCTCTGGGGCCAACGTCCTGACTTTC.

In its sample, this clonotype was seen a few times. This chain joins TRBV19 and TRBJ2-7; D perhaps matches TRBD1 (6 bases). The germline V gene encodes CDR1 LNHDA and CDR2 SQIVND (reference sequence). CDR3 length: 13 amino acids. The V end was cut by 8 bases, the J end by 2 bases, with 13 bases between. CDR3 residues: CASGKQGAYEQYF. CDR3 coding DNA: TGTGCCAGTGGTAAACAGGGAGCCTACGAGCAGTACTTC.

This clonotype was seen at least ten times. The chain has TRBV7-2 and TRBJ1-4, with D tentatively TRBD1 (6 bases). Germline loops: CDR1 SGHTA, CDR2 FQGNSA. The CDR3 extends over 14 amino acids. V was trimmed by 0 bases and J by 7 bases, leaving 9 bases between them. Written as DNA, the CDR3 is TGTGCCAGCAGCTTAGCTCAGGGGACTGAAAAACTGTTTTTT. Translating gives CASSLAQGTEKLFF.

This clonotype has ten or more counts. The J gene is TRBJ1-2, the V gene TRBV20-1; D is undetermined. V was trimmed by 0 bases and J by 5 bases, leaving 4 bases between them. The CDR3 covers 11 residues. Per the germline V gene, CDR1 is DFQATT and CDR2 is SNEGSKA (reference sequence). CDR3 amino acids: CSAREGYGYTF. The DNA of the CDR3 is TGCAGTGCTAGAGAAGGATATGGCTACACCTTC.

This clonotype was seen only a few times. J is TRBJ2-7 and V is TRBV7-2; unclear D gene. The CDR3 spans 12 residues. With 2 bases removed from V and 2 bases from J, the gap between germline ends came to 4 bases. The V gene's germline CDR1 is SGHTA and CDR2 FQGNSA. DNA of the CDR3: TGTGCCAGCAGCTTATCCACCTACGAGCAGTACTTC. Translation: CASSLSTYEQYF. Full variable domain (remainder filled in from reference TRBV7-2 and TRBJ2-7): GAGVSQSPSNKVTEKGKDVELRCDPISGHTALYWYRQSLGQGLEFLIYFQGNSAPDKSGLPSDRFSAERTGGSVSTLTIQRTQQEDSAVYLCASSLSTYEQYFGPGTRLTVT.

The V and J genes are TRBV24-1 and TRBJ2-2, with a tentative D call TRBD2 (7 bases). Between the trimmed V and J ends, which lost 5 bases and 7 bases, there was a span of 22 bases. Germline V gives CDR1 KGHDR, CDR2 SFDVKD. The CDR3 runs 17 residues. Written as DNA, the CDR3 is TGTGCCACCAGTGGACCCTTCCAGGGGAGCGGGGTCGGGGAGCTGTTTTTT. Its translation is CATSGPFQGSGVGELFF.

The CDR3 DNA reads TGTGCCAGCAGCTTTAGTCCAGGGGGTAGTGAGCAGTACTTC. It codes for CASSFSPGGSEQYF. The chain links TRBV7-9 to TRBJ2-7; 7 bases agree with TRBD1. In germline, CDR1 is SEHNR, CDR2 FQNEAQ (reference sequence). V lost 3 bases to trimming and J lost 7 bases; unmatched junction nucleotides: 9. The CDR3 covers 14 residues.

This clonotype has a count of ten or more. Sequence at one end of the junction differs from germline and may be a read error. The J gene is TRBJ1-4, the V gene TRBV29-1; TRBD1 is a possible D gene (5 bases). The length of the CDR3 is 11 residues. Germline CDR1 SQVTM, CDR2 ANQGSEA. CDR3 DNA sequence: TGCAGCGTTGAAAGGCAGGGTGGGTACCTATTT. This codes for CSVERQGGYLF.

The V and J genes are TRBV19 and TRBJ1-5; 7 nucleotides line up with TRBD1. V shed 0 bases and J 6 bases; nucleotides not matched to a gene: 2. The CDR3 runs 14 residues. Germline V gene lookup returns CDR1 LNHDA and CDR2 SQIVND (reference sequence). The CDR3 region has the DNA TGTGCCAGTAGTATAGAAAGGGGGCCTCAGCCCCAGCATTTT. This translates into CASSIERGPQPQHF.